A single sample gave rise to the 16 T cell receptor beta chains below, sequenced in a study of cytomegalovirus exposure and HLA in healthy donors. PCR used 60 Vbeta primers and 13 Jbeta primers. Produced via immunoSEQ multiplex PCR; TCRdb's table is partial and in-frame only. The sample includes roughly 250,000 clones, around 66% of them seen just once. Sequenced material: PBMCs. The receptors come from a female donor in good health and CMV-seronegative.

The CDR3 DNA reads TGTGCCAGCAGCTTAGCTGGGAGTGGGAATCAAAACACCATATATTTT. This codes for CASSLAGSGNQNTIYF. The gene calls are TRBV7-9 and TRBJ1-3; unclear D gene. Germline assignment: CDR1 SEHNR and CDR2 FQNEAQ (reference sequence). The CDR3 extends over 16 amino acids. V lost 0 bases, J lost 6 bases, and 15 bases lay in between.

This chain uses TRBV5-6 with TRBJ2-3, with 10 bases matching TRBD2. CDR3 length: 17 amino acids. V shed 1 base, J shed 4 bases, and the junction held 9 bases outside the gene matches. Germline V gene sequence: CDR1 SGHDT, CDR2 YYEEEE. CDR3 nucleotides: TGTGCCAGCAGCTTGTGGGAAAGCGGGAGGGACTCAGATACGCAGTATTTT. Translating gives CASSLWESGRDSDTQYF.

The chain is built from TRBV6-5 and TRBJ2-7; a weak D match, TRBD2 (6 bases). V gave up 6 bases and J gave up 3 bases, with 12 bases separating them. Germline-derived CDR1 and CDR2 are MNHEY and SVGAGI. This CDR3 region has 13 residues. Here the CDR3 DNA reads TGTGCCAGCAGACCGGGACTTCGCTACGAGCAGTACTTC. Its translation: CASRPGLRYEQYF.

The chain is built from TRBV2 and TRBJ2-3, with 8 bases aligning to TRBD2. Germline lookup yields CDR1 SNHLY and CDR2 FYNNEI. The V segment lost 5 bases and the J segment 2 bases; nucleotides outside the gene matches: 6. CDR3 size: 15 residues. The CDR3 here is CASSRSSGSTDTQYF. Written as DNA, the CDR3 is TGTGCCAGCAGTCGGTCTAGCGGGTCCACAGATACGCAGTATTTT. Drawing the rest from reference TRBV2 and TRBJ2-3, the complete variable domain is EPEVTQTPSHQVTQMGQEVILRCVPISNHLYFYWYRQILGQKVEFLVSFYNNEISEKSEIFDDQFSVERPDGSNFTLKIRSTKLEDSAMYFCASSRSSGSTDTQYFGPGTRLTVL.

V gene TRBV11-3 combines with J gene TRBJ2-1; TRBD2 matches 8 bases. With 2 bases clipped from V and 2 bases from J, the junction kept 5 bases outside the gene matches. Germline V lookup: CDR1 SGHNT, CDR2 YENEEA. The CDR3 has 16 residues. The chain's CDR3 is CASSLLPGLAYNEQFF. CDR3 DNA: TGTGCCAGCAGCTTATTACCGGGACTAGCCTACAATGAGCAGTTCTTC.

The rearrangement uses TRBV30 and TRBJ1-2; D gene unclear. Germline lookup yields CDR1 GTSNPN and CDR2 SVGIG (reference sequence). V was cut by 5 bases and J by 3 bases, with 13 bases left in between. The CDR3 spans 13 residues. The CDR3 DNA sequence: TGTGCCTGGGCCGTAGGAGACTACTATGGCTACACCTTC. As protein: CAWAVGDYYGYTF.

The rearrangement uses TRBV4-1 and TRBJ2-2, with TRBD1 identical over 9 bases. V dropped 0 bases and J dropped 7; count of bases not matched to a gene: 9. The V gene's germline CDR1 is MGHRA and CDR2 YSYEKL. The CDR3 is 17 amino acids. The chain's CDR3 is CASSQEGGQGSGGELFF. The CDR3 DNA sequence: TGCGCCAGCAGCCAAGAAGGGGGACAGGGAAGCGGCGGGGAGCTGTTTTTT.

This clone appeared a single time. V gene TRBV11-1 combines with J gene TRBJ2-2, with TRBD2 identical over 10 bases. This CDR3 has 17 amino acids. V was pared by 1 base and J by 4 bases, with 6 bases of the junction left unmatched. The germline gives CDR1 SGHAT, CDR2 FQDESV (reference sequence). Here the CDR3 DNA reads TGTGCCAGCAGCTTAGTTCTAGCGGGAGCGGGCACCGGGGAGCTGTTTTTT. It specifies CASSLVLAGAGTGELFF.

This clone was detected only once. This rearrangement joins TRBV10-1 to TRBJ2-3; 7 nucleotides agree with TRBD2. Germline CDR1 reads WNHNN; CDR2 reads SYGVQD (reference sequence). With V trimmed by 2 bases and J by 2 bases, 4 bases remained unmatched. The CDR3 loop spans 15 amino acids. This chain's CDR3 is CASSETGGFTDTQYF. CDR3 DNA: TGCGCCAGCAGTGAGACGGGAGGTTTCACAGATACGCAGTATTTT.

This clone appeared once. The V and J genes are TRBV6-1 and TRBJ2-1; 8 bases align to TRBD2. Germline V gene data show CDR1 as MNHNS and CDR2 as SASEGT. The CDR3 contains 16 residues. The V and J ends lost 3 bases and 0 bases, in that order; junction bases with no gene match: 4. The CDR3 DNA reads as TGTGCCAGCAGTGACCGACTAGCGCGCTCCTACAATGAGCAGTTCTTC. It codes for CASSDRLARSYNEQFF.

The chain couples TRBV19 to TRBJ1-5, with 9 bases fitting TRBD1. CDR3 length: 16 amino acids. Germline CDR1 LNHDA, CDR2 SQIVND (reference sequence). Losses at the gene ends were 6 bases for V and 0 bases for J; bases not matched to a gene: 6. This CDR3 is CASSLQGASSNQPQHF. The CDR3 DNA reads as TGTGCCAGTAGCCTACAGGGGGCAAGTAGCAATCAGCCCCAGCATTTT.

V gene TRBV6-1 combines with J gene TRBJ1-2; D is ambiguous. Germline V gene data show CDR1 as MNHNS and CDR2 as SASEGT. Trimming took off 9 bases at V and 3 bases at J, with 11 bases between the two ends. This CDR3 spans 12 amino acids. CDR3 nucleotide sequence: TGTGCCAGTGTAGCGGGGTACTATGGCTACACCTTC. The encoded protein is CASVAGYYGYTF.

CDR3 sequence: CASSRLADFEAFF. CDR3 DNA: TGCGCCAGCAGCAGACTAGCGGACTTCGAAGCTTTCTTT. The chain recombines TRBV4-1 with TRBJ1-1; D is unclear. Germline CDR1 is MGHRA and CDR2 is YSYEKL. CDR3 length: 13 amino acids. The V end was cut by 5 bases, the J end by 8 bases, with 15 bases between.

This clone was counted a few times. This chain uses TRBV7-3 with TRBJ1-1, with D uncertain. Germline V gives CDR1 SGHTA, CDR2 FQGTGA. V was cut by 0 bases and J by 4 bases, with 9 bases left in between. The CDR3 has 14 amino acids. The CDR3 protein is CASSLTPGGTEAFF. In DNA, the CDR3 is TGTGCCAGCAGCTTAACCCCAGGAGGCACTGAAGCTTTCTTT.

The CDR3 loop reads CAISNGQGKSTDTQYF. In DNA form, the CDR3 reads TGTGCCATCAGTAATGGACAGGGGAAATCCACAGATACGCAGTATTTT. The chain has TRBV10-3 and TRBJ2-3, with 9 bases fitting TRBD1. The germline V gene has CDR1 ENHRY and CDR2 SYGVKD. This CDR3 is built from 16 residues. The trim removed 5 bases at V and 2 bases at J, leaving 8 bases unmatched.

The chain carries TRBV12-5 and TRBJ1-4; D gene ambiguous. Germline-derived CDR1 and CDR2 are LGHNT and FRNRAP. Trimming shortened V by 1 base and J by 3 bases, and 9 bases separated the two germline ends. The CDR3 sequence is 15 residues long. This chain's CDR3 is CASGLGSSANEKLFF. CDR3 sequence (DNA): TGTGCTAGTGGTTTGGGCTCTTCAGCTAATGAAAAACTGTTTTTT.